This entry features one TCR beta chain sequence. What it recognizes is unknown. The sample comes from a study of graft-versus-host responses after intestinal transplantation. Study overall: Each patient got anti-thymocyte globulin induction, then tacrolimus and steroids for around three years.

There are 20 residues in the CDR3. Unmatched junction bases numbered 14, after V lost 6 bases and J lost 3 bases. Germline CDR1 MNHEY, CDR2 SMNVEV (reference sequence). Study-wide results and caveats: The highest levels of circulating GvH clones went along with early declines in HvG clones after transplant.

The protocol was immunoSEQ multiplex PCR, while the TCRdb copy is restricted to in-frame clones and leaves out a portion. The table includes some 100,000 clones, 85% to 95% detected once. The clonotype comes from a human donor who was the organ donor for an intestinal transplant. The starting material was unstimulated CD8+ T cells sorted from spleen or lymph node cells, obtained before transplant. The V and J genes are TRBV27 and TRBJ2-2, with 15 nucleotides matching TRBD2. The CDR3 nucleotides are TGTGCCAGCAGGTCGAGGAGGACTAGCGGGGGGGCTGGGGACACCGGGGAGCTGTTTTTT. Protein product: CASRSRRTSGGAGDTGELFF.